Listed here are 25 T cell receptor beta chains from one sample, sequenced in a study of a mutant IDH1 vaccine in newly diagnosed glioma. Repertoires were generated with immunoSEQ multiplex PCR, while TCRdb's copy carries only in-frame clones and drops some. The data hold tens of thousands of clones, with around nine tenths observed a single time. The time point is: week 5, during vaccination. Doses of 300 ug of mutant IDH1 20-mer peptide were given with topical imiquimod. The antigens for these receptors are not known. The sequencing used PBMCs, collected from a glioma patient whose treatment included an IDH1 peptide vaccine. The receptors here all came from a woman in her 50s with glioma.

Details on this clone: This sample also contains other DNA sequences that code for the same CDR3. The chain uses TRBV5-1 and TRBJ2-6, with D possibly TRBD2 on 6 matching bases. This CDR3 contains 17 residues. Germline assignment: CDR1 SGHRS and CDR2 YFSETQ. V lost 4 bases, J lost 2 bases, and 16 bases lay in between. The CDR3: CASSVGGPDTGANVLTF. The CDR3, as DNA: TGCGCCAGCAGCGTGGGGGGTCCGGATACTGGGGCCAACGTCCTGACTTTC.

The rearrangement joins TRBV19 to TRBJ2-3; D might be TRBD2 (6 bases). Germline lookup yields CDR1 LNHDA and CDR2 SQIVND (reference sequence). The V end was cut by 3 bases, the J end by 11 bases, with 15 bases between. The length of the CDR3 is 13 residues. CDR3 protein: CASSMVAAGVQYF. CDR3 bases: TGTGCCAGTAGTATGGTAGCGGCTGGGGTGCAGTATTTT.

The rearrangement links TRBV6-1 to TRBJ1-5, with 8 bases lining up with TRBD1. V lost 1 base to trimming and J lost 5 bases; unmatched junction nucleotides: 1. CDR3 length: 14 residues. Per the germline V gene, CDR1 is MNHNS and CDR2 is SASEGT. Here the CDR3 DNA reads TGTGCCAGCAGTGAAGTACAGGGGGATCAGCCCCAGCATTTT. Its protein is CASSEVQGDQPQHF.

In nucleotides, the CDR3 is TGTGCCAGCAGCCCGGGGACAGGGTGGTACGAGCAGTACTTC. This encodes CASSPGTGWYEQYF. This chain uses TRBV7-8 with TRBJ2-7, with 9 bases lining up with TRBD1. This CDR3 contains 14 residues. The ends lost 5 bases at V and 4 bases at J; junction bases unmatched: 6. Germline loops: CDR1 SGHVS, CDR2 FQNEAQ. Based on the CDR3 plus reference TRBV7-8 and TRBJ2-7, the full variable domain is GAGVSQSPRYKVAKRGQDVALRCDPISGHVSLFWYQQALGQGPEFLTYFQNEAQLDKSGLPSDRFFAERPEGSVSTLKIQRTQQEDSAVYLCASSPGTGWYEQYFGPGTRLTVT.

The V and J genes are TRBV29-1 and TRBJ2-7; TRBD2 agrees at 8 bases. V lost 6 bases and J lost 7; bases outside the gene matches: 20. This CDR3 region has 16 residues. Germline CDR1 SQVTM, CDR2 ANQGSEA. CDR3 sequence reads: CSVAGGIAGLTREQYF. The DNA for the CDR3 is TGCAGCGTCGCCGGGGGGATAGCGGGACTCACGAGGGAGCAGTACTTC.

A note on this clone: The sample has other DNA sequences that encode this CDR3 too. The chain joins TRBV7-8 to TRBJ2-1, with 7 positions matching TRBD2. The CDR3 consists of 15 residues. J lost 7 bases, V lost 2 bases, and 8 bases had no gene match. Germline CDR1 SGHVS, CDR2 FQNEAQ. The CDR3 DNA sequence: TGTGCCAGCAGCTTAATGGCGGGAGCGACAAATGAGCAGTTCTTC. It yields the protein CASSLMAGATNEQFF.

The V call is TRBV7-3, the J call TRBJ1-5, with a weak D call TRBD1 (5 bases). The V gene's germline CDR1 is SGHTA and CDR2 FQGTGA. The V gene lost 0 bases and the J gene lost 3 bases, with 9 bases spanning the gap. CDR3 length: 15 residues. The DNA of the CDR3 is TGTGCCAGCAGCTTAACGGGGCAGCTCAATCAGCCCCAGCATTTT. This sequence encodes CASSLTGQLNQPQHF.

The chain joins TRBV28 to TRBJ2-1, with 7 bases fitting TRBD2. J gave up 1 base and V 5 bases, and 5 bases lay outside the gene matches. From germline, CDR1 is MDHEN and CDR2 SYDVKM. The CDR3 contains 15 residues. The CDR3 DNA sequence: TGTGCCAGCAGTGCTCAGCGGGGTTCCTACAATGAGCAGTTCTTC. Translation: CASSAQRGSYNEQFF. Filled out from reference TRBV28 and TRBJ2-1, the complete variable domain reads DVKVTQSSRYLVKRTGEKVFLECVQDMDHENMFWYRQDPGLGLRLIYFSYDVKMKEKGDIPEGYSVSREKKERFSLILESASTNQTSMYLCASSAQRGSYNEQFFGPGTRLTVL.

This sequence joins TRBV28 and TRBJ2-3; 7 positions match TRBD1. This CDR3 region has 13 residues. J gave up 7 bases and V 7 bases, and 8 bases lay outside the gene matches. Germline loops: CDR1 MDHEN, CDR2 SYDVKM. The CDR3 reads CASTQQGRNTQYF. The CDR3 DNA follows: TGTGCCAGCACCCAACAGGGGCGAAATACGCAGTATTTT.

J is TRBJ1-4 and V is TRBV28; 9 bases align to TRBD1. Germline V CDR1 and CDR2: MDHEN, SYDVKM. This CDR3 contains 15 residues. Unmatched junction bases numbered 13, after V lost 7 bases and J lost 10 bases. CDR3 DNA sequence: TGTGCCAGCAAACACCCCGGGACAGGGTCTGGAAAACTGTTTTTT. This codes for CASKHPGTGSGKLFF.

This clone was detected only a few times. This chain joins TRBV4-1 and TRBJ2-7; D possibly corresponds to TRBD1 (5 bases). The germline V gene encodes CDR1 MGHRA and CDR2 YSYEKL. The CDR3 has 15 residues. V was cut by 2 bases and J by 2 bases, with 13 bases left in between. The CDR3 here is CASSQPYRKPYEQYF. CDR3 DNA: TGCGCCAGCAGCCAACCGTACAGGAAGCCCTACGAGCAGTACTTC.

A single count supports this clone. The chain carries TRBV27 and TRBJ2-1, with 13 bases fitting TRBD2. Germline-derived CDR1 and CDR2 are MNHEY and SMNVEV (reference sequence). J gave up 6 bases and V 4 bases, and 9 bases lay outside the gene matches. CDR3 length: 17 residues. CDR3 sequence (DNA): TGTGCCAGCAGTTCGCGACTAGCGGGAGGCTATTCCAATGAGCAGTTCTTC. Translated, it gives CASSSRLAGGYSNEQFF.

The J gene is TRBJ2-2, the V gene TRBV5-1; D is unresolved. Trimming took off 7 bases at V and 0 bases at J, with 10 bases between the two ends. The CDR3 contains 14 residues. Germline assignment: CDR1 SGHRS and CDR2 YFSETQ. CDR3 loop: CASQPLSNTGELFF. The CDR3 DNA sequence: TGCGCCAGCCAGCCGCTCTCGAACACCGGGGAGCTGTTTTTT.

The gene calls are TRBV29-1 and TRBJ1-2, with 7 bases matching TRBD1. The junction had 20 bases not matched to a gene; V was cut back by 5 bases and J by 5 bases. The CDR3 has 17 residues. CDR1 is SQVTM, CDR2 ANQGSEA, per germline. CDR3 residues: CSVLPYGTASRRYGYTF. The CDR3 region has the DNA TGCAGCGTTCTCCCATATGGGACAGCAAGCCGGAGATATGGCTACACCTTC.

This rearrangement joins TRBV27 to TRBJ2-1, with 11 bases aligning to TRBD2. This CDR3 has 14 amino acids. Trimming cost V 10 bases and J 7 bases; bases outside gene matches: 9. Germline CDR1 MNHEY, CDR2 SMNVEV (reference sequence). DNA of the CDR3: TGTGCCACCACTAGCGGGAGATATAGAAATGAGCAGTTCTTC. It specifies CATTSGRYRNEQFF.

The J gene is TRBJ2-1, the V gene TRBV15; D is unresolved. The CDR3 is 14 amino acids. The germline V and J ends were trimmed by 0 bases and 7 bases, with 10 bases remaining between them. Germline CDR1 reads LNHNV; CDR2 reads YYDKDF (reference sequence). The CDR3 nucleotides are TGTGCCACCAGCAGAGATTCTGGGCGAAATGAGCAGTTCTTC. This translates into CATSRDSGRNEQFF.

The chain recombines TRBV28 with TRBJ2-7; 7 nucleotides align to TRBD2. The length of the CDR3 is 14 residues. The V gene end was trimmed by 3 bases and the J gene end by 3 bases; junction bases not matched to a gene: 5. The V gene's germline CDR1 is MDHEN and CDR2 SYDVKM. Here the CDR3 reads CASSFRGSGYEQYF. The CDR3 DNA sequence: TGTGCCAGCAGTTTCCGCGGGAGTGGCTACGAGCAGTACTTC. The whole variable domain, remainder taken from reference TRBV28 and TRBJ2-7, is DVKVTQSSRYLVKRTGEKVFLECVQDMDHENMFWYRQDPGLGLRLIYFSYDVKMKEKGDIPEGYSVSREKKERFSLILESASTNQTSMYLCASSFRGSGYEQYFGPGTRLTVT.

The chain combines TRBV7-9 with TRBJ2-1; D remains ambiguous. Germline V gene lookup returns CDR1 SEHNR and CDR2 FQNEAQ (reference sequence). V dropped 2 bases and J dropped 4 bases, with 9 bases sitting between them. CDR3 length: 14 residues. CDR3 sequence reads: CASSLRAEYNEQFF. The CDR3 DNA is TGTGCCAGCAGCTTAAGGGCAGAATACAATGAGCAGTTCTTC.

The chain links TRBV2 to TRBJ1-6; 7 bases fit TRBD1. Germline CDR1 is SNHLY and CDR2 is FYNNEI. V lost 7 bases to trimming and J lost 4 bases; unmatched junction nucleotides: 4. The CDR3 spans 14 residues. In DNA form, the CDR3 reads TGTGCCAGCAACAACAGGGGATATAATTCACCCCTCCACTTT. Translated: CASNNRGYNSPLHF.

The V and J genes are TRBV30 and TRBJ2-7, with no clear D. V lost 0 bases to trimming and J lost 5 bases, with 11 bases between them. CDR3 length: 13 residues. Germline CDR1 GTSNPN, CDR2 SVGIG (reference sequence). The CDR3 DNA reads as TGTGCCTGGAGTGTGAGAAGCTGGAACGAGCAGTACTTC. This codes for CAWSVRSWNEQYF.

This rearrangement joins TRBV5-1 to TRBJ1-2, with 9 positions matching TRBD1. The V segment lost 0 bases and the J segment 8 bases; nucleotides outside the gene matches: 5. Germline assignment: CDR1 SGHRS and CDR2 YFSETQ. CDR3 size: 14 residues. CDR3 amino acids: CASSLDRGREGYTF. CDR3 bases: TGCGCCAGCAGCTTGGACAGGGGGCGTGAGGGCTACACCTTC.

The J gene is TRBJ2-7, the V gene TRBV30, with 7 bases fitting TRBD1. Germline loops: CDR1 GTSNPN, CDR2 SVGIG (reference sequence). The CDR3 runs to 13 residues. The V gene end was trimmed by 5 bases and the J gene end by 4 bases; junction bases not matched to a gene: 8. CDR3 sequence: CAWEAGTAYEQYF. CDR3 nucleotide sequence: TGTGCCTGGGAAGCCGGGACAGCATACGAGCAGTACTTC.

This chain links TRBV29-1 with TRBJ2-7; D unclear. CDR1 is SQVTM, CDR2 ANQGSEA, per germline. Between the trimmed V and J ends, which lost 1 base and 0 bases, there was a span of 7 bases. The CDR3 runs 13 residues. The CDR3 sequence: CSVEGRVSYEQYF. The CDR3 bases are TGCAGCGTTGAAGGTAGAGTCTCCTACGAGCAGTACTTC.

The chain has TRBV5-6 and TRBJ1-6; D is undetermined. CDR3 length: 12 residues. Germline values: CDR1 SGHDT, CDR2 YYEEEE. The V and J ends lost 0 bases and 7 bases respectively, with 2 bases between them. This CDR3 reads CASSLENSPLHF. The CDR3, as DNA: TGTGCCAGCAGCTTGGAGAATTCACCCCTCCACTTT. Together with reference TRBV5-6 and TRBJ1-6, the CDR3 gives the full variable domain: DAGVTQSPTHLIKTRGQQVTLRCSPKSGHDTVSWYQQALGQGPQFIFQYYEEEERQRGNFPDRFSGHQFPNYSSELNVNALLLGDSALYLCASSLENSPLHFGNGTRLTVT.

The DNA of the CDR3 is TGTGCCAGCAGTTTAGGAGGGGCTGGCTATGGCTACACCTTC. Residues: CASSLGGAGYGYTF. The chain employs TRBV28 and TRBJ1-2; TRBD1 is a possible D gene (5 bases). Trimming took 2 bases from V and 4 from J, leaving 11 bases between them. This CDR3 is 14 amino acids long. Per germline, CDR1 MDHEN and CDR2 SYDVKM.